This T cell receptor beta chain was recorded in a study of graft-versus-host responses after intestinal transplantation. In the study overall: The transplants performed in recipients were multivisceral, liver-intestinal, or isolated intestinal. Anti-thymocyte globulin induction was given to all recipients, followed by tacrolimus and steroids for roughly 3 years. General observations from the study: There were GvH clones found in recipient marrow, and some of them appeared first in ileum or blood. Early post-transplant declines in HvG were associated with peak levels of circulating GvH clones.

Repertoires were generated with immunoSEQ multiplex PCR, while TCRdb's copy carries only in-frame clones and drops some. This sample has about 88,000 clones, with approximately 90% found just once. As for this clone: Its specificity is not known.

Trimming left V 4 bases short and J 4 bases short, with 17 bases between. Germline CDR1 is SGHDT and CDR2 is YYEEEE. This CDR3 comprises 16 residues. The starting material was unstimulated CD4+ T cells sorted from spleen or lymph node cells, obtained before transplant. The V and J genes are TRBV5-6 and TRBJ2-2, with unresolved D. The sequence derives from a human donor who was the organ donor for an intestinal transplant. This CDR3 is CASSPPPDPFTGELFF. The DNA of the CDR3 is TGTGCCAGCAGCCCCCCCCCAGATCCCTTCACCGGGGAGCTGTTTTTT.